Listed here are 29 T cell receptor beta chains from one sample, sequenced in a study of cytomegalovirus exposure and HLA in healthy donors. PCR involved 60 Vbeta and 13 Jbeta primers. Assay used: immunoSEQ multiplex PCR; TCRdb lists only in-frame clones, some missing. Found here are approximately 82,000 clones, over 9.5% of them singletons; the top ten hold more than 20%. The sequenced material came from PBMCs. The receptors here all came from a man aged 55 to 69 in good health and CMV-seropositive.

This clone came up a few times. The genes are TRBV18 and TRBJ1-5; 11 bases are a match to TRBD1. V shed 1 base and J 10 bases; nucleotides not matched to a gene: 3. The CDR3 contains 14 residues. Germline V gene lookup returns CDR1 KGHSH and CDR2 LQKENI. This chain's CDR3 is CASSPQDRGLPQHF. CDR3 DNA: TGTGCCAGCTCACCACAGGACAGGGGGCTACCCCAGCATTTT.

The sample holds a few counts of this clone. The CDR3: CASRGLVTKQSGSPILSYEQYF. CDR3 nucleotide sequence: TGTGCCAGCAGGGGCCTGGTAACGAAACAGAGCGGGAGCCCGATACTATCCTACGAGCAGTACTTC. The chain employs TRBV27 and TRBJ2-7; the match to TRBD2 covers 8 bases. The germline V gene encodes CDR1 MNHEY and CDR2 SMNVEV (reference sequence). Trimming cost V 6 bases and J 1 base; bases outside gene matches: 29. The CDR3 is made up of 22 amino acids.

This clone was observed a few times. This chain links TRBV10-1 with TRBJ2-7, with D perhaps TRBD1 (5 bases). The CDR3 runs to 13 residues. V was cut by 3 bases and J by 3 bases, with 9 bases left in between. Germline CDR1 WNHNN, CDR2 SYGVQD (reference sequence). CDR3 nucleotide sequence: TGCGCCAGCAGTGAAGCAGACAGCTACGAGCAGTACTTC. The encoded protein is CASSEADSYEQYF.

This chain connects TRBV30 to TRBJ2-5; tentatively, D is TRBD2 (5 bases). This CDR3 is built from 17 residues. Germline-derived CDR1 and CDR2 are GTSNPN and SVGIG (reference sequence). The V end was cut by 4 bases, the J end by 3 bases, with 24 bases between. The CDR3 DNA is TGTGCCTGGAAACCTCCCCCGGTGAAATGGGGAGAAGAGACCCAGTACTTC. This gives the protein CAWKPPPVKWGEETQYF.

This clone appeared a few times. The chain recombines TRBV9 with TRBJ2-5; maybe TRBD2 (5 bases). Germline V lookup: CDR1 SGDLS, CDR2 YYNGEE. The CDR3 consists of 15 residues. V lost 7 bases and J lost 2, with 18 bases in between. CDR3 DNA: TGTGCCAGCTCCCTTTTGACAAGCGGTCAAGAGACCCAGTACTTC. Translation gives CASSLLTSGQETQYF.

In its sample, this clone is medium-sized. V is TRBV30 and J is TRBJ1-2; D may be TRBD1 (6 bases). Looked up from germline, CDR1 is GTSNPN and CDR2 is SVGIG (reference sequence). The CDR3 runs 16 residues. V was shortened by 0 bases and J by 4 bases, with 18 bases between the two germline ends. CDR3 protein: CAWSVPIAGEVYGYTF. CDR3 in DNA: TGTGCCTGGAGTGTACCGATAGCAGGGGAAGTCTATGGCTACACCTTC.

The chain recombines TRBV9 with TRBJ2-1; TRBD1 matches at 8 bases. V gave up 1 base and J gave up 1 base; unmatched junction bases: 7. The CDR3 is 17 residues long. The V gene's germline CDR1 is SGDLS and CDR2 YYNGEE. CDR3 sequence: CASSVSGQGRSYNEQFF. CDR3 nucleotide sequence: TGTGCCAGCAGCGTATCCGGACAGGGAAGGTCCTACAATGAGCAGTTCTTC. The entire variable domain, with the rest obtained from reference TRBV9 and TRBJ2-1, is as follows: DSGVTQTPKHLITATGQRVTLRCSPRSGDLSVYWYQQSLDQGLQFLIQYYNGEERAKGNILERFSAQQFPDLHSELNLSSLELGDSALYFCASSVSGQGRSYNEQFFGPGTRLTVL.

This clone was seen a handful of times. The chain is built from TRBV10-2 and TRBJ2-1; 8 nucleotides line up with TRBD2. Germline values: CDR1 WSHSY, CDR2 SAAADI. This CDR3 comprises 16 residues. With 3 bases clipped from V and 8 bases from J, the junction kept 12 bases outside the gene matches. The CDR3 spells CASSDERGPVFDEQFF. DNA of the CDR3: TGCGCCAGCAGTGACGAGCGGGGGCCGGTCTTCGATGAGCAGTTCTTC.

The rearrangement links TRBV19 to TRBJ2-1; weak D call: TRBD1 (6 bases). CDR1 is LNHDA, CDR2 SQIVND, per germline (reference sequence). CDR3 length: 13 residues. Trimming left V 7 bases short and J 3 bases short, with 10 bases between. CDR3 nucleotide sequence: TGTGCCAGTAAACAGGGAATCTACAATGAGCAGTTCTTC. Residues: CASKQGIYNEQFF.

The chain uses TRBV5-6 and TRBJ2-3; 11 nucleotides line up with TRBD2. Germline values: CDR1 SGHDT, CDR2 YYEEEE. Unmatched junction bases numbered 8, after V lost 4 bases and J lost 4 bases. CDR3 size: 16 residues. CDR3 bases: TGTGCCAGCAGCGCTCAGACTAGCGGGATTTCAGATACGCAGTATTTT. Protein product: CASSAQTSGISDTQYF.

This chain links TRBV10-1 with TRBJ2-5; 9 bases align to TRBD2. V was clipped by 3 bases and J by 5 bases; unmatched bases: 10. The CDR3 has 16 amino acids. Looked up from germline, CDR1 is WNHNN and CDR2 is SYGVQD (reference sequence). CDR3 sequence reads: CASSDVLAGFRETQYF. For the CDR3, the DNA is TGCGCCAGCAGTGATGTCCTAGCGGGATTTCGTGAGACCCAGTACTTC.

This clone was observed once. The chain uses TRBV11-2 and TRBJ2-1, with 8 bases lining up with TRBD1. This CDR3 spans 16 amino acids. Germline lookup yields CDR1 SGHAT and CDR2 FQNNGV. Unmatched junction bases numbered 7, after V lost 5 bases and J lost 1 base. The CDR3 nucleotides are TGTGCCAGCAGCCCGCTCCGGGACAGGTCCTACAATGAGCAGTTCTTC. It codes for CASSPLRDRSYNEQFF. The full variable domain, completed using reference TRBV11-2 and TRBJ2-1, is EAGVAQSPRYKIIEKRQSVAFWCNPISGHATLYWYQQILGQGPKLLIQFQNNGVVDDSQLPKDRFSAERLKGVDSTLKIQPAKLEDSAVYLCASSPLRDRSYNEQFFGPGTRLTVL.

The gene calls are TRBV7-6 and TRBJ1-1; D is ambiguous. The germline CDR1 and CDR2 sequences are SGHVS and FNYEAQ. V dropped 4 bases and J dropped 4 bases, with 4 bases sitting between them. The length of the CDR3 is 11 residues. CDR3 coding DNA: TGTGCCAGCAGCTCCGGCACTGAAGCTTTCTTT. This codes for CASSSGTEAFF.

This rearrangement joins TRBV27 to TRBJ1-2; TRBD1 might be the D (6 bases). Germline V gene sequence: CDR1 MNHEY, CDR2 SMNVEV (reference sequence). The CDR3 is 14 residues long. V dropped 4 bases and J dropped 8 bases, with 17 bases sitting between them. In DNA form, the CDR3 reads TGTGCCAGCAGTTACAATCCAGGGGTACGGGGCTACACCTTC. Amino acids: CASSYNPGVRGYTF.

This chain uses TRBV28 with TRBJ2-7, with TRBD2 matching 9 bases. Per germline, CDR1 MDHEN and CDR2 SYDVKM. Trimming took 2 bases from V and 2 from J; bases not matched to a gene: 1. CDR3 length equals 14 residues. The CDR3 nucleotides read TGTGCCAGCAGTTTAGGCGGGAGGGCCTACGAGCAGTACTTC. It specifies CASSLGGRAYEQYF.

V gene TRBV2 combines with J gene TRBJ2-5, with D possibly TRBD2 on 7 matching bases. Germline CDR1 and CDR2: SNHLY and FYNNEI. Deletions cut 2 bases from V and 3 bases from J, with 16 bases between. CDR3 size: 16 residues. The CDR3 region is CASSEIRGGGKETQYF. The CDR3 DNA reads as TGTGCCAGCAGTGAAATTCGCGGGGGCGGCAAAGAGACCCAGTACTTC.

A few counts support this clone. The J gene is TRBJ1-1, the V gene TRBV6-5; 8 positions match TRBD1. Germline V gene data show CDR1 as MNHEY and CDR2 as SVGAGI. The length of the CDR3 is 13 residues. V shed 5 bases and J 5 bases; nucleotides not matched to a gene: 4. The CDR3 nucleotides read TGTGCCAGCAGTAACCGACAGGGGACTGAAGCTTTCTTT. As protein: CASSNRQGTEAFF.

V is TRBV4-1 and J is TRBJ2-7, with 10 bases lining up with TRBD1. This CDR3 contains 16 residues. J was trimmed by 1 base and V by 0 bases; bases with no gene match: 3. The germline CDR1 and CDR2 sequences are MGHRA and YSYEKL. The chain's CDR3 is CASSQDWTGGSYEQYV. DNA for the CDR3: TGCGCCAGCAGCCAAGATTGGACAGGGGGTTCCTACGAGCAGTACGTC.

The chain uses TRBV7-9 and TRBJ1-2; 9 bases fit TRBD1. The length of the CDR3 is 14 residues. The trim removed 3 bases at V and 6 bases at J, leaving 5 bases unmatched. Germline loops: CDR1 SEHNR, CDR2 FQNEAQ (reference sequence). CDR3 amino acids: CASSLVGQGDGYTF. In DNA, the CDR3 is TGTGCCAGCAGCTTGGTGGGACAGGGAGATGGCTACACCTTC.

Only a few counts were recorded for this clone. The chain recombines TRBV7-2 with TRBJ2-1; TRBD2 matches 7 bases. Trimming cost V 1 base and J 5 bases; bases outside gene matches: 8. Germline values: CDR1 SGHTA, CDR2 FQGNSA. The CDR3 loop spans 16 amino acids. CDR3 nucleotide sequence: TGTGCCAGCAGCTTAGTCCTGGGAGCGGGACACAATGAGCAGTTCTTC. This codes for CASSLVLGAGHNEQFF.

The chain joins TRBV28 to TRBJ2-3; D perhaps matches TRBD1 (5 bases). The CDR3 contains 13 residues. The V end was cut by 8 bases, the J end by 0 bases, with 9 bases between. The germline V gene has CDR1 MDHEN and CDR2 SYDVKM. The chain's CDR3 is CASGRTSTDTQYF. Written as DNA, the CDR3 is TGTGCCAGCGGAAGGACAAGCACAGATACGCAGTATTTT.

The chain is built from TRBV18 and TRBJ2-1; 10 bases map to TRBD2. Germline V gene data show CDR1 as KGHSH and CDR2 as LQKENI. V shed 3 bases, J shed 1 base, and the junction held 6 bases outside the gene matches. The CDR3 totals 17 residues. CDR3 nucleotide sequence: TGTGCCAGCTCACCGAGTACTAGCGGGAATTCCTACAATGAGCAGTTCTTC. It specifies CASSPSTSGNSYNEQFF.

This clone was recorded a few times. V usage is TRBV7-8 and J usage is TRBJ2-5; the match to TRBD2 covers 8 bases. CDR3 size: 15 residues. The V gene end was trimmed by 4 bases and the J gene end by 4 bases; junction bases not matched to a gene: 8. Germline V gives CDR1 SGHVS, CDR2 FQNEAQ. This CDR3 reads CASSSYGGAGETQYF. The CDR3 nucleotides read TGTGCCAGCAGCTCTTACGGGGGGGCTGGAGAGACCCAGTACTTC.

The CDR3 nucleotides are TGTGCCAGCAACCCTAGCGGCCAAGCCTACGAGCAGTACGTC. Its translation is CASNPSGQAYEQYV. This chain links TRBV28 with TRBJ2-7; 7 bases map to TRBD2. After removal of 7 bases from V and 2 bases from J, the junction contained 8 bases not matched to a gene. Germline CDR1 reads MDHEN; CDR2 reads SYDVKM. This CDR3 has 14 amino acids.

The table lists this clone with many counts. V usage is TRBV5-1 and J usage is TRBJ1-1; the D gene is possibly TRBD1 (6 bases). This CDR3 has 14 amino acids. V was pared by 2 bases and J by 8 bases, with 16 bases between. Germline lookup yields CDR1 SGHRS and CDR2 YFSETQ. CDR3: CASSLAGEGREAFF. CDR3 bases: TGCGCCAGCAGCTTAGCAGGGGAGGGAAGGGAAGCTTTCTTT.

In its sample, this clone was seen a few times. The chain has TRBV28 and TRBJ2-5; 14 positions match TRBD2. J lost 7 bases, V lost 5 bases, and 18 bases had no gene match. The V gene's germline CDR1 is MDHEN and CDR2 SYDVKM. This CDR3 has 19 residues. The CDR3: CASSPHTFGTSGGIGTQYF. The CDR3 DNA sequence: TGTGCCAGCAGTCCGCACACCTTCGGGACTAGCGGGGGTATAGGGACCCAGTACTTC.

The V call is TRBV7-3, the J call TRBJ1-5; D uncertain. This CDR3 is 12 amino acids long. Germline V gene data show CDR1 as SGHTA and CDR2 as FQGTGA. Deletions cut 4 bases from V and 9 bases from J, with 10 bases between. The CDR3 bases are TGTGCCAGCAGCTCAGGTCGTCGGCCCCAGCATTTT. As protein: CASSSGRRPQHF.

The chain couples TRBV5-1 to TRBJ2-1, with TRBD1 identical over 9 bases. The CDR3 runs to 16 residues. Germline CDR1 SGHRS, CDR2 YFSETQ. V dropped 4 bases and J dropped 6; count of bases not matched to a gene: 11. Here the CDR3 reads CASSPPRTGVGNEQFF. The CDR3 DNA sequence: TGCGCCAGCAGCCCCCCCCGGACAGGGGTAGGCAATGAGCAGTTCTTC.

The V and J genes are TRBV19 and TRBJ1-4; D unresolved. CDR1 and CDR2 from the germline V gene are LNHDA and SQIVND (reference sequence). Trimming pared 7 bases from V and 0 bases from J, leaving 15 bases between. The CDR3 loop spans 16 amino acids. The CDR3 loop reads CASTKEQLATNEKLFF. In DNA form, the CDR3 reads TGTGCCAGTACGAAGGAACAGCTTGCAACTAATGAAAAACTGTTTTTT.